This T cell receptor beta chain was sequenced for a study of blood T cell repertoires in COVID-19. About the research overall: Collection of acute and convalescent COVID-19 samples took place in the United States, Italy and Spain. T cells, B-cell-depleted T cells, or PBMCs provided the cDNA or gDNA that served as material.

Germline V gives CDR1 MDHEN, CDR2 SYDVKM. The CDR3 runs to 18 residues. Trimming removed 5 bases from V and 5 bases from J; junction bases left unmatched: 20. Authors' analysis steps: Reference gene primers were amplified, and this amplification served to estimate nucleated cell counts. Here immunoSEQ multiplex PCR was the method, and the copy in TCRdb shows in-frame clones only, minus some. For V, J and clone size, that table is used; D and trimming come from the DNA. Of almost 40,000 clones in the sample, approximately 89% were seen once. The chain combines TRBV28 with TRBJ2-7; TRBD2 aligns across 8 bases. The clonotype comes from a man in his fifties or sixties with acute or convalescent COVID-19. What was sequenced was peripheral blood. The CDR3 reads CASSAPRGEERPPHEQYF. As DNA, the CDR3 is TGTGCCAGCAGTGCCCCGCGGGGGGAGGAACGCCCCCCCCACGAGCAGTACTTC.